This T cell receptor beta chain was observed in a study of spatial heterogeneity in lung cancer. Study at large: More than 9.5 raw reads, on average, carried each unique TCR and UMI combination.

Time point here: sample taken at primary tumor resection. Tumor, nontumor lung or frozen PBMC supplied whole RNA that was sequenced unsorted. With 3 bases removed from V and 6 bases from J, the gap between germline ends came to 15 bases. The germline CDR1 and CDR2 sequences are SGHVS and FNYEAQ. This CDR3 region has 14 residues. TCRdb used MiXCR to reprocess the 5' RACE reads, holding one entry per CDR3 protein. The sample contains about 82,000 distinct CDR3 sequences, around 12% of which appear only once. The sequencing used PBMCs, collected at surgery. V usage is TRBV7-6 and J usage is TRBJ2-7; D not resolved. The origin of this receptor is a male donor with early-stage non-small cell lung cancer. The CDR3, as DNA: TGTGCCAGCAGCTTTAGTAGGGAATTGAGCGAGCAGTACTTC. This encodes CASSFSRELSEQYF.